This is a list of T cell receptor beta chains from one sample in a study of T cells after yellow fever vaccination. TCRdb processed the 5' RACE reads anew with MiXCR; each CDR3 protein has one entry. The table has about 94,000 distinct CDR3 sequences, over 8% seen once. This sample comprised CD8+ T cells not binding an NS4B(214-222) dextramer, sorted from PBMCs, obtained more than 13 days after the first yellow fever vaccination. These receptors came from a man younger than 35 who received the YFV17D yellow fever vaccine. CDR3s include the opening cysteine and the closing phenylalanine or tryptophan. D genes are given only for firm matches. For some rows the clone size is stated as once, few or many, or as a class when expanded; others skip it.

J | V | size | D | DNA | CDR3
TRBJ2-1 | TRBV4-3 | many | . | TGCGCCAGCAGCCAAGACGGCTGGTACAATGAGCAGTTCTTC | CASSQDGWYNEQFF
TRBJ2-7 | TRBV4-3 | few | . | TGCGCCAGCAGCCAAGATTTCTGGGCCGAGCAGTACTTC | CASSQDFWAEQYF
TRBJ2-7 | TRBV7-9 | . | . | TGTGCCAGCAGCCGTCAAACCTCGCCGGGCGAGCAGTACTTC | CASSRQTSPGEQYF
TRBJ2-7 | TRBV15 | many | . | TGTGCCACCAGCAGAGATTGGGATCCCCGATACGAGCAGTACTTC | CATSRDWDPRYEQYF
TRBJ2-5 | TRBV5-4 | few | . | TGTGCCAGCAGCGCTGAGGAAGAGACCCAGTACTTC | CASSAEEETQYF
TRBJ1-1 | TRBV7-9 | . | . | TGTGCCAGCAGCTTCGTAGGGCACCCGAACACTGAAGCTTTCTTT | CASSFVGHPNTEAFF
TRBJ1-5 | TRBV4-3 | few | . | TGCGCCAGCAGCCAAGAAGTCGCCAGCCCGAACAATCAGCCCCAGCATTTT | CASSQEVASPNNQPQHF
TRBJ1-5 | TRBV27 | . | TRBD1 | TGTGCCAGCAGATTTTCAGGGGGCGCGAGCAATCAGCCCCAGCATTTT | CASRFSGGASNQPQHF
TRBJ1-5 | TRBV4-1 | few | . | TGCGCCAGCAGCCAAGATTTTGAACAGTATAGCAATCAGCCCCAGCATTTT | CASSQDFEQYSNQPQHF
TRBJ1-5 | TRBV6-1 | . | TRBD1 | TGTGCCAGCAGTGACGGACAGGGGTCTCCCTATAGCAATCAGCCCCAGCATTTT | CASSDGQGSPYSNQPQHF
TRBJ1-1 | TRBV7-9 | few | . | TGTGCCAGCAGCCCTAAGGACAACACTGAAGCTTTCTTT | CASSPKDNTEAFF
TRBJ2-4 | TRBV4-2 | many | TRBD2 | TGTGCCAGCAGCGATAGCGGGGGGGCCCGGGGGGCAAACATTCAGTACTTC | CASSDSGGARGANIQYF
TRBJ1-1 | TRBV5-1 | few | . | TGCGCCAGCAGCTTGATTTCGGGAGCGGGGAACACTGAAGCTTTCTTT | CASSLISGAGNTEAFF
TRBJ1-5 | TRBV6-2/TRBV6-3 | . | . | TGTGCCAGCAGTTACTCGTGGGGTGGCGGCAATCAGCCCCAGCATTTT | CASSYSWGGGNQPQHF
TRBJ1-1 | TRBV5-1 | . | . | TGCGCCAGCAGCTTAACGAGGGGTCTTAAACTACGGAACACTGAAGCTTTCTTT | CASSLTRGLKLRNTEAFF
TRBJ2-7 | TRBV7-8 | few | TRBD1 | TGTGCCAGCAGCTTAGGGACCCGGGACAGGGTGTACGAGCAGTACTTC | CASSLGTRDRVYEQYF
TRBJ1-1 | TRBV21-1 | many | . | TGTGCCAGCCCAAACCGCACTGAAGCTTTCTTT | CASPNRTEAFF
TRBJ2-1 | TRBV20-1 | few | TRBD2 | TGCAGTGCTAGAGATATAGCGGGGGGGCCCAATGAGCAGTTCTTC | CSARDIAGGPNEQFF
TRBJ1-2 | TRBV29-1 | many | . | TGCAGCGTTGAAATGGCCGGCTATGGCTACACCTTC | CSVEMAGYGYTF
TRBJ1-6 | TRBV5-1 | few | . | TGCGCCAGCAGCTTGGTGGGGAAACCCGGGAATTCACCCCTCCACTTT | CASSLVGKPGNSPLHF
TRBJ2-1 | TRBV7-6 | . | TRBD2 | TGTGCCAGCAGCTTGGATAGCGGGGCCTCGGATGAGCAGTTCTTC | CASSLDSGASDEQFF
TRBJ2-2 | TRBV29-1 | . | . | TGCAGCGTTGGAGTGAGAAACACCGGGGAGCTGTTTTTT | CSVGVRNTGELFF
TRBJ2-2 | TRBV6-1 | . | TRBD2 | TGTGCCAGCACCCTCTTGACTAGCGGGGGGACCGGGGAGCTGTTTTTT | CASTLLTSGGTGELFF
TRBJ2-7 | TRBV6-5 | few | . | TGTGCCAGCAGTTACGCCCAAGGGATCTACGAGCAGTACTTC | CASSYAQGIYEQYF
TRBJ1-6 | TRBV12-3/TRBV12-4 | few | TRBD1 | TGTGCCAGCAGTTTTGGGACAGGGGGGTCACCCCTCCACTTT | CASSFGTGGSPLHF
TRBJ2-3 | TRBV4-1 | few | . | TGCGCCAGCAGCAAGCTAGACAGATTAACAGATACGCAGTATTTT | CASSKLDRLTDTQYF
TRBJ2-3 | TRBV6-2/TRBV6-3 | . | TRBD2 | TGTGCCAGCACCCAGCGGGGAAGCACAGATACGCAGTATTTT | CASTQRGSTDTQYF
TRBJ1-6 | TRBV10-3 | . | . | TGTGCCACCATGGGTAATTCACCCCTCCACTTT | CATMGNSPLHF
TRBJ1-6 | TRBV6-4 | . | . | TGTGCCAGCAGTAACAGTGTTGCTTCACCCCTCCACTTT | CASSNSVASPLHF
TRBJ2-7 | TRBV7-9 | few | . | TGTGCCAGCAGCTTTTCACTATCCAACTCCTACGAGCAGTACTTC | CASSFSLSNSYEQYF
TRBJ2-7 | TRBV5-1 | many | . | TGCGCCAGCAGCTTGGTCGGCCAAGGGGACGAGCAGTACTTC | CASSLVGQGDEQYF
TRBJ2-1 | TRBV7-2 | many | TRBD2 | TGTGCCAGCAGAGTACTAGCGGGGTTAGGGGATGAGCAGTTCTTC | CASRVLAGLGDEQFF
TRBJ2-5 | TRBV7-6 | . | TRBD2 | TGTGCCAGCAGCGCAGCCCTAGAGCGGGGGAGGACCCAGTACTTC | CASSAALERGRTQYF
TRBJ2-7 | TRBV6-5 | few | TRBD1 | TGTGCCAGCAGTTATTCGACAGGGGCGGCTGCCGAGCAGTACTTC | CASSYSTGAAAEQYF
TRBJ2-2 | TRBV4-3 | . | TRBD1 | TGCGCCAGCAGCCAAGGGGCGAGGGGGCTCGCCGGGGAGCTGTTTTTT | CASSQGARGLAGELFF
TRBJ1-2 | TRBV5-1 | many | . | TGCGCCAGCAGCGGGTCCGGGCCCGCAAACGGCTACACCTTC | CASSGSGPANGYTF
TRBJ1-2 | TRBV7-2 | . | . | TGTGCCAGCAGCTTAGCGAGCGGGCAGGTGATTCGCGGCTACACCTTC | CASSLASGQVIRGYTF
TRBJ2-7 | TRBV5-4 | . | . | TGTGCCAGCAGTCGGGGGCCGGACGAGCAGTACTTC | CASSRGPDEQYF
TRBJ1-5 | TRBV3-1 | many | . | TGTGCCAGCAGCCAAGAGCGGGACGGCAATCAGCCCCAGCATTTT | CASSQERDGNQPQHF
TRBJ2-1 | TRBV30 | . | . | TGTGCCTGGGACTCAGGCGTGCAGTTCTTC | CAWDSGVQFF
TRBJ2-7 | TRBV7-6 | many | TRBD1 | TGTGCCAGCAGCCCGGGACAGATGGGCGAGCAGTACTTC | CASSPGQMGEQYF
TRBJ2-1 | TRBV29-1 | many | TRBD1 | TGCAGCGTCGTACAGCCAGACAGGGAAAATGAGCAGTTCTTC | CSVVQPDRENEQFF
TRBJ2-7 | TRBV4-1 | . | . | TGCGCCAGCAGCCATCGAGTCCTCTACGAGCAGTACTTC | CASSHRVLYEQYF
TRBJ2-7 | TRBV9 | few | . | TGTGCCAGCAGCCCCCCCGGGGTAGCCTACGAGCAGTACTTC | CASSPPGVAYEQYF
TRBJ2-5 | TRBV12-3/TRBV12-4 | many | TRBD2 | TGTGCCAGCACCCCGAATCCAATCGGGGGGGCGGATCAAGAGACCCAGTACTTC | CASTPNPIGGADQETQYF
TRBJ1-2 | TRBV19 | . | . | TGTGCCAGTAGTATGGCGTGGGACTATGGCTACACCTTC | CASSMAWDYGYTF
TRBJ1-4 | TRBV27 | . | . | TGTGCCAGCAGCCTCACAGGCATCGGTAATGAAAAACTGTTTTTT | CASSLTGIGNEKLFF
TRBJ2-3 | TRBV11-2 | . | . | TGTGCCAGCAGCTTAGTTACAGGAGATACGCAGTATTTT | CASSLVTGDTQYF
TRBJ2-3 | TRBV7-2 | many | . | TGTGCCAGCAGCTTAGAGGGGGTCCGGGGGACAGATACGCAGTATTTT | CASSLEGVRGTDTQYF
TRBJ2-3 | TRBV20-1 | many | TRBD2 | TGCAGTGCTAGAGTGGGGGGGGGAGGCACGCAGTATTTT | CSARVGGGGTQYF
TRBJ2-1 | TRBV5-4 | . | TRBD2 | TGTGCCAGCAGCTTGGCCAGCGGGGGACCACGGGAGCAGTTCTTC | CASSLASGGPREQFF